These T cell receptor beta chains were read from a single sample in a study of OX40 agonist ivuxolimab in advanced cancers. Assay: immunoSEQ multiplex PCR; the TCRdb copy retains only in-frame clones and omits some. Of 25,000 to 35,000 clones in the sample, roughly 83% were seen once. The specimen comprised CD4+ or CD8+ T cells sorted from blood, sampled in a trial of the OX40 agonist ivuxolimab. The receptor set was obtained from an adult with an advanced solid tumor such as melanoma, head and neck, liver or kidney cancer. CDR3s include the opening cysteine and the closing phenylalanine or tryptophan. A D gene is named only where the DNA matches it firmly. Clone size is shown for a subset of rows, as once, few, many or a class of expanded clone.

-	TRBJ2-3	-	TRBV28	CASSFREYTDTQYF
TRBD1	TRBJ2-7	-	TRBV6-5	CASSYRGLNEQYF
-	TRBJ2-5	-	TRBV5-6	CASSTVRRGLETQYF
-	-	-	TRBV7-6	CASSSPHSSYEQYF
-	TRBJ2-7	-	TRBV28	CASSLGPPSGNEQYF
-	TRBJ2-2	-	TRBV6-1	CASRDFSGELFF
TRBD1	TRBJ1-4	-	TRBV28	CASRDRGHLTATNEKLFF
-	TRBJ2-7	-	TRBV5-8	CASSLAGTSEQYF
-	TRBJ2-1	-	TRBV2	CASSGPSGGNEQFF
TRBD2	TRBJ2-1	-	TRBV30	CAWRLAASYNEQFF
-	TRBJ1-2	-	TRBV5-4	CASSWDGRGSNYGYTF
-	TRBJ2-1	-	TRBV7-3	CASSLGTGGGNEQFF
-	TRBJ1-2	-	TRBV5-6	CASSLAGSGGYTF
-	TRBJ1-4	-	TRBV5-1	CASSQSGPGETNEKLFF
-	TRBJ2-7	-	TRBV10-2	CASSAGSYEQYF
-	TRBJ1-1	-	TRBV9	CASSEDSLNTEAFF
-	TRBJ2-2	-	TRBV30	CAHYTGELFF
-	TRBJ2-1	few	TRBV20-1	CSGGPMTEQFF
-	TRBJ2-7	-	TRBV2	CASSGGLPWGEQYF
TRBD1	TRBJ2-7	-	TRBV7-7	CASSLGTGGSYEQYF
-	TRBJ2-2	-	TRBV7-9	CASSLEDTGEDTGELFF
TRBD1	TRBJ1-1	-	TRBV19	CATSGTGGRGPEAFF
TRBD1	TRBJ2-3	-	TRBV5-1	CASSLYSGGSTDTQYF
-	TRBJ2-6	-	TRBV25-1	CASSDYSGANVLTF
-	TRBJ1-1	-	TRBV6-6	CASSAGTPLVEAFF
-	TRBJ2-1	-	TRBV4-1	CAGSQEDGGPSNEQFF
-	TRBJ1-1	-	TRBV27	CASSTLTDATNTEAFF
-	TRBJ2-7	-	TRBV27	CASSLSANTYEQYF